The rows below give T cell receptor beta chains drawn from one sample of a study of sequential checkpoint blockade in melanoma. Some clones are missing from TCRdb's copy, which holds only in-frame ones; the method was immunoSEQ multiplex PCR. The sample yields some 30,000 clones, less than 90% seen once. Sequenced here: CD8+ T cells sorted from blood (inferred from file names), sampled from a patient given nivolumab and ipilimumab in sequence. The receptors were gathered from a human donor with melanoma. CDR3s include the opening cysteine and the closing phenylalanine or tryptophan. The D gene is left open where the match is weak. Clone size is given for some rows only: seen once, a few or many times, or a class if the clone is expanded.

>15|once|NA|TRBJ2-7|TRBV28
TGTGCCAGCAGTTCCGCCCAGGGGATCGGATACGAGCAGTACTTC
CASSSAQGIGYEQYF
>16|NA|NA|TRBJ2-1|TRBV7-9
TGTGCCAGCAGCGAGACCGGGACTTCCTCCTACAATGAGCAGTTCTTC
CASSETGTSSYNEQFF
>14|NA|TRBD1|TRBJ2-1|TRBV19
TGTGCCAGTAGTGTCGGACAGGGTGGTCGGGAGCAGTTCTTC
CASSVGQGGREQFF
>16|NA|TRBD1|TRBJ1-5|TRBV30
TGTGCCTGGAGTGCCCCAGGGGGCGCGGTCAATCAGCCCCAGCATTTT
CAWSAPGGAVNQPQHF
>12|NA|NA|TRBJ2-1|TRBV9
TGTGCCAGCAGCCTAGGAGGAGGCGAGCAGTTCTTC
CASSLGGGEQFF
>16|NA|TRBD2|TRBJ2-2|TRBV27
TGTGCCAGCAGTTTTTTTAGCGGGGGGGCGGGCGGGGAGCTGTTTTTT
CASSFFSGGAGGELFF
>15|NA|NA|TRBJ1-2|TRBV10-3
TGTGCCATCAGCGTAGAGGAGGGAGAAAACGGTGGCTACACCTTC
CAISVEEGENGGYTF
>16|NA|NA|TRBJ2-5|TRBV27
TGTGCCAGCAGTTCGACCTTTGGGGTGCCGGGGGAGACCCAGTACTTC
CASSSTFGVPGETQYF
>15|NA|NA|TRBJ1-2|TRBV28
TGTGCCAGCAGTTTAAACCCGGGGACAATCGTCTACTACACCTTC
CASSLNPGTIVYYTF
>15|NA|TRBD1|TRBJ1-5|TRBV28
TGTGCCAGCACCCCAGAGAGGGCAGGGGGTCAGCCCCAGCATTTT
CASTPERAGGQPQHF
>14|NA|NA|TRBJ2-2|TRBV19
TGTGCCAGTAGTATGGGCATCGTCACCGGGGAGCTGTTTTTT
CASSMGIVTGELFF
>16|once|TRBD2|TRBJ2-7|TRBV6-5
TGTGCCAGCAGTTACGGTATAGCGGGAGGGTCCTACGAGCAGTACTTC
CASSYGIAGGSYEQYF
>16|NA|NA|TRBJ2-5|TRBV18
TGTGCCAGCTCTCCTCGAGGACGGGGGAAGCAAGAGACCCAGTACTTC
CASSPRGRGKQETQYF
>14|NA|TRBD1|TRBJ1-2|TRBV5-1
TGCGCCAGCAGCATAAAACAGGGGGCCTATGGCTACACCTTC
CASSIKQGAYGYTF
>18|NA|TRBD1|TRBJ2-6|TRBV7-2
TGTGCCAGCAGCTTAGACCCGGGACAGGGGTACGGGGCCAACGTCCTGACTTTC
CASSLDPGQGYGANVLTF
>14|NA|NA|TRBJ1-3|TRBV6-5
TGTGCCAGCAGCCCGGGGAGGTTGGGAGACACCATATATTTT
CASSPGRLGDTIYF
>15|NA|TRBD1|TRBJ2-7|TRBV9
TGTGCCAGCAGCGTCGGACAGGGAGCGTCCTACGAGCAGTACTTC
CASSVGQGASYEQYF
>14|NA|NA|TRBJ2-1|TRBV28
TGTGCCGGCAGTGTACCCCGTACGGTCCAAGAGCAGTTCTTC
CAGSVPRTVQEQFF
>15|NA|TRBD1|TRBJ1-2|TRBV27
TGTGCCAGCAGTACACGGACAGGGGCTGAGGGTGGCTACACCTTC
CASSTRTGAEGGYTF
>15|NA|NA|TRBJ1-1|TRBV7-8
TGTGCCAGCAGCCAGGCTACCCAGCGGGGCACTGAAGCTTTCTTT
CASSQATQRGTEAFF
>16|NA|TRBD2|TRBJ2-7|TRBV7-9
TGTGCCAGCAGCTTACCAGCGGGAGGGCCCTCCTACGAGCAGTACTTC
CASSLPAGGPSYEQYF
>16|NA|TRBD2|TRBJ2-5|TRBV4-2
TGTGCCAGCAGCCGCCAAGAGGGACTAGCGGGGGAGACCCAGTACTTC
CASSRQEGLAGETQYF
>17|NA|TRBD2|TRBJ2-1|TRBV13
TGTGCCAGCAGCTTAGAGGCTAGCGGGAGTTATGGGAATGAGCAGTTCTTC
CASSLEASGSYGNEQFF
>12|NA|TRBD1|TRBJ1-1|TRBV5-6
TGTGCCAGCAGCTCTAGGACAGGGGAAGCTTTCTTT
CASSSRTGEAFF
>13|NA|NA|TRBJ2-7|TRBV7-8
TGTGCCAGCAGCTACGGACAAACCTACGAGCAGTACTTC
CASSYGQTYEQYF
>17|NA|NA|TRBJ1-6|TRBV5-4
TGTGCCAGCAGCTTGGAGATGAGGCCGATTAATAATTCACCCCTCCACTTT
CASSLEMRPINNSPLHF
>14|NA|TRBD1|TRBJ2-5|TRBV28
TGTGCCAGCAGTTTAAGAGGGGGCCGAGAGACCCAGTACTTC
CASSLRGGRETQYF
>16|NA|TRBD2|TRBJ2-5|TRBV5-4
TGTGCCAGCAGCTTGGTTGGCGGGGGGGTTGGAGAGACCCAGTACTTC
CASSLVGGGVGETQYF